This T cell receptor (beta chain) originates from a study of blood T cell repertoires in COVID-19. Overall study: Material from acute and convalescent COVID-19 was sourced from the United States, Italy and Spain. PBMCs, B-cell-depleted T cells, or T cells were the source of the cDNA or gDNA that made up the material.

After removal of 3 bases from V and 3 bases from J, the junction contained 6 bases not matched to a gene. The CDR3 spans 16 residues. Looked up from germline, CDR1 is KGHDR and CDR2 is SFDVKD. Per the authors' pipeline: Estimation of nucleated cell counts relied on the amplification of reference gene primers. Repertoires were generated with immunoSEQ multiplex PCR, while TCRdb's copy carries only in-frame clones and drops some. Clonal size and the V and J genes are those of that table, whereas D and trimming came from the DNA. The table shows 98,000 or so clones, with 80% to 90% occurring only once. This TCR was recovered from a human donor in a cohort sampled during active COVID-19. Sequenced sample: peripheral blood. This chain uses TRBV24-1 with TRBJ2-2, with 7 bases lining up with TRBD2. The DNA for the CDR3 is TGTGCCACCAGTGATGCGGGAGCCCCCGACACCGGGGAGCTGTTTTTT. Encoded protein: CATSDAGAPDTGELFF.